This T cell receptor (beta chain) was sequenced during a study of neurological immune-mediated disorders. The CDR3 has 15 residues. Germline CDR1 reads MNHEY; CDR2 reads SMNVEV (reference sequence). V was clipped by 5 bases and J by 4 bases, with 15 bases between them. It was by 5'RACE with 10-nucleotide random UMIs that the cDNA was made. The output of every sequencing run exceeded 170 million TCR-beta sequences, derived from 15-18 subjects. Using its own MiXCR run on the 5' RACE reads, TCRdb lists one record per CDR3 protein. The repertoire consists of about 21,000 distinct CDR3 sequences, with 17% occurring once and the leading ten covering 6.5% to 9.5%. This clonotype is labeled medium-sized.

This clonotype was sampled from a woman aged 18-35 years with multiple sclerosis. V usage is TRBV27 and J usage is TRBJ2-1, with D possibly TRBD1 on 6 matching bases. Sequenced material: CD8+ T cells from blood. CDR3 loop: CASSTGQISYNEQFF. The CDR3 DNA sequence: TGTGCCAGCAGTACTGGACAGATTTCTTACAATGAGCAGTTCTTC.